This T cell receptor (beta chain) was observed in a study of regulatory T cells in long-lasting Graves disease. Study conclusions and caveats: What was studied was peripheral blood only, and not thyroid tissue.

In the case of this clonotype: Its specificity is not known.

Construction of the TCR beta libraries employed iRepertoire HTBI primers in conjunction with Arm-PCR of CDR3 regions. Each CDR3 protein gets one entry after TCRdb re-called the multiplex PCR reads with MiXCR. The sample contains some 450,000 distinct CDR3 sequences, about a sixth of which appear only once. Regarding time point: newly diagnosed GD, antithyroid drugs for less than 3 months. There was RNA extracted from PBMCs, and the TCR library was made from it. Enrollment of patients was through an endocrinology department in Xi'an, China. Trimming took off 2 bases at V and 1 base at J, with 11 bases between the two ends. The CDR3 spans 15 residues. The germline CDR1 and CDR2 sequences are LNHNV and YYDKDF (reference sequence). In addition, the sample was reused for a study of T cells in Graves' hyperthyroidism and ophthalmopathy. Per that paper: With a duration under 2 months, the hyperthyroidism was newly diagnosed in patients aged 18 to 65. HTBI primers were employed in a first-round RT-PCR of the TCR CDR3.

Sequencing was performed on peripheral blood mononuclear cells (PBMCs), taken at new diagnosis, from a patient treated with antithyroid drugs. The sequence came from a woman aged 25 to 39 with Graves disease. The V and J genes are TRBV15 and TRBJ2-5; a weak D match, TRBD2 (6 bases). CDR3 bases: TGTGCCACCAGCAGACTAGCGAGGGGCCAAGAGACCCAGTACTTC. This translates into CATSRLARGQETQYF. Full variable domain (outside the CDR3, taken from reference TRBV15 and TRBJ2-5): DAMVIQNPRYQVTQFGKPVTLSCSQTLNHNVMYWYQQKSSQAPKLLFHYYDKDFNNEADTPDNFQSRRPNTSFCFLDIRSPGLGDTAMYLCATSRLARGQETQYFGPGTRLLVL.